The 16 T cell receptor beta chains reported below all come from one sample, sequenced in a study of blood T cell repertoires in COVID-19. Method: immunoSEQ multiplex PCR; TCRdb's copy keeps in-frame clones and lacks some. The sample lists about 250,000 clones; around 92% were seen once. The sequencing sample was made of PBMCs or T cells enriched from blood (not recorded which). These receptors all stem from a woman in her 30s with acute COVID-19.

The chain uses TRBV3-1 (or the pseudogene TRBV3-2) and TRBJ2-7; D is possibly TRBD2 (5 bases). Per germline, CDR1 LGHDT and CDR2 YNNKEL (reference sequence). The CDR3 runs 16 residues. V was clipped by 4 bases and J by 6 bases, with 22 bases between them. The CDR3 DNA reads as TGTGCCAGCAGCCTGCAACGTCCGGGAAGAACGGGCGAGCAGTACTTC. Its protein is CASSLQRPGRTGEQYF.

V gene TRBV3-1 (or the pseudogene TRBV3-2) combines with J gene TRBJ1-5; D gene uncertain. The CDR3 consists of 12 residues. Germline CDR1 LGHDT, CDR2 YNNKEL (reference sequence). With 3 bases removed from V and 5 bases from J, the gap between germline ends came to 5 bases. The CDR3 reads CASSHYDQPQHF. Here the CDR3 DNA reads TGTGCCAGCAGCCATTATGATCAGCCCCAGCATTTT.

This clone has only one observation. CDR3 amino acids: CASSDPGQVSYEQYF. The DNA of the CDR3 is TGTGCCAGCAGTGACCCGGGACAGGTATCCTACGAGCAGTACTTC. This chain links TRBV25-1 with TRBJ2-7, with TRBD1 identical over 8 bases. Germline V gene sequence: CDR1 MGHDK, CDR2 SYGVNS. The V gene end was trimmed by 3 bases and the J gene end by 1 base; junction bases not matched to a gene: 5. The CDR3 runs 15 residues.

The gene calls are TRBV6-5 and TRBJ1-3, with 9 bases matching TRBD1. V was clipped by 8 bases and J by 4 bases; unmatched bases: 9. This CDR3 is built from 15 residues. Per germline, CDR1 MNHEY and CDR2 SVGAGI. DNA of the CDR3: TGTGCCAGCCGACCTCCCGGGACAGGGGGAAACACCATATATTTT. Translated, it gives CASRPPGTGGNTIYF.

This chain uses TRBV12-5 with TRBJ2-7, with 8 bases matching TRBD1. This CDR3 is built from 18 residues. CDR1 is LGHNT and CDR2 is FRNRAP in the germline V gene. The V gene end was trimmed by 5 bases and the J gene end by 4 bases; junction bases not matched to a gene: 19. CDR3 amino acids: CASGNDVWPGQVLYEQYF. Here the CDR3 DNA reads TGTGCTAGTGGTAACGATGTCTGGCCGGGACAGGTCCTTTACGAGCAGTACTTC.

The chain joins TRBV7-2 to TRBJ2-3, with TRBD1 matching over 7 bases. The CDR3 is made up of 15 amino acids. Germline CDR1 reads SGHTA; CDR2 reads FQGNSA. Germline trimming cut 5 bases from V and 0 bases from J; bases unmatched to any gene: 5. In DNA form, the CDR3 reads TGTGCCAGCAGCACCCAGACAGGGAGCACAGATACGCAGTATTTT. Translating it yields CASSTQTGSTDTQYF.

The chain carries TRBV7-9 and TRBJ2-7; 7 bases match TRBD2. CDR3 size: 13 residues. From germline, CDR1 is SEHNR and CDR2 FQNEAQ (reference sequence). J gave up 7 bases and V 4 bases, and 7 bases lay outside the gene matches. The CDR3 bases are TGTGCCAGCAGCTGGCGGGGGTTTGTGGAGCAGTACTTC. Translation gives CASSWRGFVEQYF.

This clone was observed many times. The DNA of the CDR3 is TGTGCCATTAGACAGGGGGCTAGCGGGGAGCTGTTTTTT. This translates into CAIRQGASGELFF. V usage is TRBV10-3 and J usage is TRBJ2-2, with TRBD1 matching 10 bases. Germline V gene sequence: CDR1 ENHRY, CDR2 SYGVKD. The junction had 5 bases not matched to a gene; V was cut back by 9 bases and J by 7 bases. The CDR3 length is 13 residues.

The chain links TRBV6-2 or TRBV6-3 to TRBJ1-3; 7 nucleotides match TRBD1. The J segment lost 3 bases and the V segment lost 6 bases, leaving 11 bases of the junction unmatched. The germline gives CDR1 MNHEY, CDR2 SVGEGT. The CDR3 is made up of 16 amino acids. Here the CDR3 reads CASSPTGVLGGNTIYF. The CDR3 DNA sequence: TGTGCCAGCAGCCCTACAGGGGTATTGGGTGGAAACACCATATATTTT.

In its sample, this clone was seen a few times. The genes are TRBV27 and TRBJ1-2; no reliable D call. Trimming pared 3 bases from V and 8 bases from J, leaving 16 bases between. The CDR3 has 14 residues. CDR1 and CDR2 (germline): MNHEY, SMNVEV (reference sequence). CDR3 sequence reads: CASSFRTGLEGYTF. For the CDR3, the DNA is TGTGCCAGCAGTTTCAGGACGGGGTTAGAGGGCTACACCTTC.

In DNA form, the CDR3 reads TGTGCCAGTAATCCCAGTGGGGCTTACTATGGCTACACCTTC. Protein sequence: CASNPSGAYYGYTF. This chain joins TRBV19 and TRBJ1-2; a weak D match, TRBD1 (5 bases). CDR1 is LNHDA, CDR2 SQIVND, per germline (reference sequence). CDR3 length: 14 amino acids. Trimming shortened V by 7 bases and J by 3 bases, and 15 bases separated the two germline ends.

CDR3 loop: CASSQVVSTGSYNSPLHF. The DNA of the CDR3 is TGCGCCAGCAGCCAAGTAGTTTCCACGGGCTCCTATAATTCACCCCTCCACTTT. The chain is built from TRBV4-3 and TRBJ1-6; no clear D. CDR3 length equals 18 residues. From germline, CDR1 is LGHNA and CDR2 YSLEER. Between the trimmed V and J ends, which lost 1 base and 0 bases, there was a span of 13 bases.

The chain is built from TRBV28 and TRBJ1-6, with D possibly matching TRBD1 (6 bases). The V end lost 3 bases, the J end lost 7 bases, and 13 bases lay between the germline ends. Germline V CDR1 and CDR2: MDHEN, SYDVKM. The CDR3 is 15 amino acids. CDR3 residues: CASSFLSGVNSPLHF. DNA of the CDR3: TGTGCCAGCAGTTTTCTCTCAGGGGTAAATTCACCCCTCCACTTT. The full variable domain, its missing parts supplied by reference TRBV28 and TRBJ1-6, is DVKVTQSSRYLVKRTGEKVFLECVQDMDHENMFWYRQDPGLGLRLIYFSYDVKMKEKGDIPEGYSVSREKKERFSLILESASTNQTSMYLCASSFLSGVNSPLHFGNGTRLTVT.

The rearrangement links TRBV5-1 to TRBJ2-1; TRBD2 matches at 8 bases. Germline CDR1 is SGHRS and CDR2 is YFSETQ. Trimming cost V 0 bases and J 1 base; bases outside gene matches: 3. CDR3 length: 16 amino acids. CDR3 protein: CASSLEGTSSYNEQFF. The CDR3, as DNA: TGCGCCAGCAGCTTGGAAGGGACTAGTTCCTACAATGAGCAGTTCTTC.

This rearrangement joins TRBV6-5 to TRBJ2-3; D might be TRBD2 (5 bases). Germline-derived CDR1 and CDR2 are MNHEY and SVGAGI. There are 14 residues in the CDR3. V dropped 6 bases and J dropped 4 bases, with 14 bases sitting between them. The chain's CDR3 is CASSHLATPDTQYF. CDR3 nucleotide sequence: TGTGCCAGCAGCCATCTAGCAACTCCAGATACGCAGTATTTT.

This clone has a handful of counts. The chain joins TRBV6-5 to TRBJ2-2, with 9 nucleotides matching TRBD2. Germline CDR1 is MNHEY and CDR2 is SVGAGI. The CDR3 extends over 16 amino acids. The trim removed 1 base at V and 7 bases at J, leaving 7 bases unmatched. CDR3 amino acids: CASSYFAGGLSGELFF. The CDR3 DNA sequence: TGTGCCAGCAGTTACTTCGCGGGGGGGCTTAGCGGGGAGCTGTTTTTT.